The clone carrying this T cell receptor (beta chain) has just one count. What it binds is unknown. The record originates from a study of cytomegalovirus exposure and HLA in healthy donors. Study-level findings and limits: Testing in vitro showed a few CMV-associated chains specific for CMV antigens. For most TCR sequences rarity was the rule, although some public TCRs occurred in many donors. It was 160 or so TCR beta chains that were listed as cytomegalovirus-associated.

Trimming removed 0 bases from V and 0 bases from J; junction bases left unmatched: 8. The length of the CDR3 is 19 residues. Per germline, CDR1 SGDLS and CDR2 YYNGEE. The donors were members of the validation cohort comprising over a hundred subjects, separate from the roughly 700-subject first cohort. The protocol was immunoSEQ multiplex PCR, while the TCRdb copy is restricted to in-frame clones and leaves out a portion. This sample yields about 110,000 clones, of which 70% to 90% are seen a single time; 3% to 3.5% belongs to the top ten. Sequenced material: PBMCs. The genes are TRBV9 and TRBJ2-2; 10 bases match TRBD2. This clonotype originated in a young woman in good health and CMV-seronegative. CDR3 in DNA: TGTGCCAGCAGCGTAGTAGGGAGCCTAGCGGGGGCGAACACCGGGGAGCTGTTTTTT. It specifies CASSVVGSLAGANTGELFF.